Listed below are T cell receptor beta chains from one sample, sequenced in a study of blood T cell repertoires in COVID-19. Assay: immunoSEQ multiplex PCR; the TCRdb copy retains only in-frame clones and omits some. The sample has about 300,000 clones; around 80% are singletons. Sequences were obtained from peripheral blood. The receptors here all came from a woman aged 45 to 65 with acute or convalescent COVID-19. Each CDR3 is given with its conserved first and last residue. A D gene is named only where the DNA matches it firmly. The size field is filled for only some rows; it gives once, few, many or a size class.

J gene: TRBJ2-1
D gene: .
V gene: TRBV18
clone size: .
CDR3 DNA: TGTGCCAGCTCCCCTTCTCCGAATGAGCAGTTCTTC
CDR3 protein: CASSPSPNEQFF

J gene: TRBJ1-5
D gene: TRBD1
V gene: TRBV6-6
clone size: .
CDR3 DNA: TGTGCCAGCAGTCCGGGACAGGGGAGTCAGCCCCAGCATTTT
CDR3 protein: CASSPGQGSQPQHF

J gene: TRBJ1-1
D gene: .
V gene: TRBV7-2
clone size: once
CDR3 DNA: TGTGCCAGCACCCCTCAGGGCTCCCGCACTGAAGCTTTCTTT
CDR3 protein: CASTPQGSRTEAFF

J gene: TRBJ2-4
D gene: .
V gene: TRBV21-1
clone size: once
CDR3 DNA: TGTGCCAGCAGCACCCACTCTTCGCGGACCAGCGGGGAGAGAGGAAACATTCAGTACTTC
CDR3 protein: CASSTHSSRTSGERGNIQYF

J gene: TRBJ2-1
D gene: TRBD2
V gene: TRBV19
clone size: .
CDR3 DNA: TGTGCCAGTAGTACGAGAGCGGGGACGGGTCGTAATGAGCAGTTCTTC
CDR3 protein: CASSTRAGTGRNEQFF

J gene: TRBJ1-3
D gene: .
V gene: TRBV6-6
clone size: once
CDR3 DNA: TGTGCCAGCAGTTACGTGGGGAGTGGGGACACCATATATTTT
CDR3 protein: CASSYVGSGDTIYF

J gene: TRBJ2-5
D gene: .
V gene: TRBV2
clone size: .
CDR3 DNA: TGTGCCAGCAGCCAGAGGGGGAAGGAGACCCAGTACTTC
CDR3 protein: CASSQRGKETQYF

J gene: TRBJ1-1
D gene: .
V gene: TRBV19
clone size: .
CDR3 DNA: TGTGCCAGTAAAAAAGGACAGCTGGACTTGCAAGCTTTCTTT
CDR3 protein: CASKKGQLDLQAFF

J gene: TRBJ2-7
D gene: TRBD1
V gene: TRBV19
clone size: .
CDR3 DNA: TGTGCCAGTAGCAGCCGGGACAGGTTCTACGAGCAGTACTTC
CDR3 protein: CASSSRDRFYEQYF

J gene: TRBJ1-6
D gene: .
V gene: TRBV27
clone size: .
CDR3 DNA: TGTGCCAGCAGTCCGGCCCGGTGGGACGGACGGGGGAGCTCCTATAATTCACCCCTCCACTTT
CDR3 protein: CASSPARWDGRGSSYNSPLHF

J gene: TRBJ2-3
D gene: TRBD2
V gene: TRBV5-1
clone size: .
CDR3 DNA: TGCGCCAGCAGCCTTATAGCGGGGGGGTTCACAGATACGCAGTATTTT
CDR3 protein: CASSLIAGGFTDTQYF

J gene: TRBJ1-6
D gene: .
V gene: TRBV5-1
clone size: .
CDR3 DNA: TGCGCCAGCAGACCGACCGGTCGGGAGACCTATAATTCACCCCTCCACTTT
CDR3 protein: CASRPTGRETYNSPLHF

J gene: TRBJ1-1
D gene: .
V gene: TRBV24-1
clone size: .
CDR3 DNA: TGTGCCACCAGTGATTTTCCTTTAGGAAAGACAGTGAACACTGAAGCTTTCTTT
CDR3 protein: CATSDFPLGKTVNTEAFF

J gene: TRBJ2-7
D gene: .
V gene: TRBV27
clone size: .
CDR3 DNA: TGTGCCAGCAGAAGGACTCAACTCTACGAGCAGTACTTC
CDR3 protein: CASRRTQLYEQYF

J gene: TRBJ1-2
D gene: .
V gene: TRBV7-2
clone size: .
CDR3 DNA: TGTGCCAGCAGCTTAGGACGTCGGGACTATGGCTACACCTTC
CDR3 protein: CASSLGRRDYGYTF

J gene: TRBJ2-2
D gene: TRBD2
V gene: TRBV24-1
clone size: .
CDR3 DNA: TGTGCCACCAGTGACCCCGGGACTAGCTTCACCGGGGAGCTGTTTTTT
CDR3 protein: CATSDPGTSFTGELFF

J gene: TRBJ1-1
D gene: .
V gene: TRBV18
clone size: .
CDR3 DNA: TGTGCCAGCTCAAAAGGGGCAATGAACACTGAAGCTTTCTTT
CDR3 protein: CASSKGAMNTEAFF

J gene: TRBJ2-7
D gene: .
V gene: TRBV10-3
clone size: .
CDR3 DNA: TGTGCCATCAGTGAGTCGGGCGCCTACGAGCAGTACTTC
CDR3 protein: CAISESGAYEQYF

J gene: TRBJ2-6
D gene: .
V gene: TRBV5-5
clone size: .
CDR3 DNA: TGTGCCAGCAGCTTGGACTCTGTCTCTGGGGCCAACGTCCTGACTTTC
CDR3 protein: CASSLDSVSGANVLTF

J gene: TRBJ2-1
D gene: TRBD1
V gene: TRBV7-2
clone size: .
CDR3 DNA: TGTGCCAGCAGGGGACAGATCCCAACTACCTACAATGAGCAGTTCTTC
CDR3 protein: CASRGQIPTTYNEQFF

J gene: TRBJ1-1
D gene: .
V gene: TRBV29-1
clone size: .
CDR3 DNA: TGCAGCGTTGAAGAATTGTCAGTGAACACTGAAGCTTTCTTT
CDR3 protein: CSVEELSVNTEAFF

J gene: TRBJ2-5
D gene: .
V gene: TRBV20-1
clone size: .
CDR3 DNA: TGCAGTGCTTTAGCGGAAGAGACCCAGTACTTC
CDR3 protein: CSALAEETQYF

J gene: TRBJ1-4
D gene: .
V gene: TRBV6-5
clone size: .
CDR3 DNA: TGTGCCAGCACAAAAGGCGGGTCCAATGAAAAACTGTTTTTT
CDR3 protein: CASTKGGSNEKLFF

J gene: TRBJ1-5
D gene: .
V gene: TRBV12-3/TRBV12-4
clone size: .
CDR3 DNA: TGTGCCAGCAGCACAAGCAATCAGCCCCAGCATTTT
CDR3 protein: CASSTSNQPQHF

J gene: TRBJ2-1
D gene: .
V gene: TRBV18
clone size: once
CDR3 DNA: TGTGCCAGCTCCCTTTCACACCGGCGAGGTGAGCAGTTCTTC
CDR3 protein: CASSLSHRRGEQFF

J gene: TRBJ2-3
D gene: .
V gene: TRBV3-1/TRBV3-2
clone size: .
CDR3 DNA: TGTGCCAGCAGCCCCTCCGGGGATACGCAGTATTTT
CDR3 protein: CASSPSGDTQYF

J gene: TRBJ1-1
D gene: TRBD1
V gene: TRBV25-1
clone size: once
CDR3 DNA: TGTGCCAGCAGTGGCAGACAGGGGTGGATGAACACTGAAGCTTTCTTT
CDR3 protein: CASSGRQGWMNTEAFF

J gene: TRBJ2-5
D gene: TRBD1
V gene: TRBV5-1
clone size: .
CDR3 DNA: TGCGCCAGCAGATCGGGGACAGGCCCCCAAGAGACCCAGTACTTC
CDR3 protein: CASRSGTGPQETQYF

J gene: TRBJ1-1
D gene: TRBD1
V gene: TRBV7-2
clone size: .
CDR3 DNA: TGTGCCAGCAGCCCCGGGACAGGTTTTGAGAACACTGAAGCTTTCTTT
CDR3 protein: CASSPGTGFENTEAFF

J gene: TRBJ2-3
D gene: TRBD2
V gene: TRBV27
clone size: .
CDR3 DNA: TGTGCCAGCAGTTTGCGGGGGAGCACAGATACGCAGTATTTT
CDR3 protein: CASSLRGSTDTQYF

J gene: TRBJ2-7
D gene: TRBD1
V gene: TRBV7-8
clone size: .
CDR3 DNA: TGTGCCAGCAGCTTACAGGGGGTTCCTTACGAGCAGTACTTC
CDR3 protein: CASSLQGVPYEQYF

J gene: TRBJ1-2
D gene: TRBD1
V gene: TRBV19
clone size: .
CDR3 DNA: TGTGCCAGTAGCCCCAGGGGGACAGGGGCCTATGGCTACACCTTC
CDR3 protein: CASSPRGTGAYGYTF

J gene: TRBJ2-3
D gene: TRBD2
V gene: TRBV5-4
clone size: .
CDR3 DNA: TGTGCCAGCAGCTCCAGGGGGGGACTAGCGGGAACAGATACGCAGTATTTT
CDR3 protein: CASSSRGGLAGTDTQYF

J gene: TRBJ1-6
D gene: .
V gene: TRBV12-3/TRBV12-4
clone size: .
CDR3 DNA: TGTGCCAGCAGTTTATCTGATTCACCCCTCCACTTT
CDR3 protein: CASSLSDSPLHF

J gene: TRBJ1-1
D gene: .
V gene: TRBV3-1/TRBV3-2
clone size: few
CDR3 DNA: TGTGCCAGCAGCCAGCGTGTACCGGGTGAAGCTTTCTTT
CDR3 protein: CASSQRVPGEAFF

J gene: TRBJ2-2
D gene: .
V gene: TRBV7-2
clone size: .
CDR3 DNA: TGTGCCAGCAGCCCAGGACAGTACACCGGGGAGCTGTTTTTT
CDR3 protein: CASSPGQYTGELFF

J gene: TRBJ1-4
D gene: .
V gene: TRBV9
clone size: .
CDR3 DNA: TGTGCCAGCAGCGTAGGTGGGGACAAGAATGAAAAACTGTTTTTT
CDR3 protein: CASSVGGDKNEKLFF

J gene: TRBJ2-7
D gene: .
V gene: TRBV29-1
clone size: .
CDR3 DNA: TGCAGCGTCGCGACTACCCGGTCATCCTACGAGCAGTACTTC
CDR3 protein: CSVATTRSSYEQYF

J gene: TRBJ1-5
D gene: .
V gene: TRBV5-1
clone size: many
CDR3 DNA: TGCGCCAGCAGCTTGGACGGTAGCAATCAGCCCCAGCATTTT
CDR3 protein: CASSLDGSNQPQHF

J gene: TRBJ2-5
D gene: .
V gene: TRBV10-1
clone size: few
CDR3 DNA: TGCGCCAGCAGTGAGCACGGGGAGACCCAGTACTTC
CDR3 protein: CASSEHGETQYF

J gene: TRBJ1-6
D gene: TRBD1
V gene: TRBV7-2
clone size: .
CDR3 DNA: TGTGCCAGCAGCTTAATAGGGACAGGGGGCGCTGATAATTCACCCCTCCACTTT
CDR3 protein: CASSLIGTGGADNSPLHF

J gene: TRBJ2-1
D gene: TRBD2
V gene: TRBV9
clone size: .
CDR3 DNA: TGTGCCAGCAGCGGGGGGCTAGCGGGACGTACACAGCAGTTCTTC
CDR3 protein: CASSGGLAGRTQQFF

J gene: TRBJ2-1
D gene: TRBD2
V gene: TRBV2
clone size: .
CDR3 DNA: TGTGCCAGCACTATTAGCGGGAGTGAGCAGTTCTTC
CDR3 protein: CASTISGSEQFF

J gene: TRBJ1-3
D gene: .
V gene: TRBV4-3
clone size: .
CDR3 DNA: TGCGCCAGCAGCCAAGGAACTACGGATGGAAACACCATATATTTT
CDR3 protein: CASSQGTTDGNTIYF

J gene: TRBJ1-2
D gene: TRBD1
V gene: TRBV9
clone size: .
CDR3 DNA: TGTGCCAGCAGCTCAGGAGGACAGGGGTCTGGCTACACCTTC
CDR3 protein: CASSSGGQGSGYTF

J gene: TRBJ1-4
D gene: .
V gene: TRBV7-9
clone size: few
CDR3 DNA: TGTGCCAGCAGCTCCTGGACAGTCAGAATCGCTAATGAAAAACTGTTTTTT
CDR3 protein: CASSSWTVRIANEKLFF

J gene: TRBJ2-5
D gene: .
V gene: TRBV3-1/TRBV3-2
clone size: .
CDR3 DNA: TGTGCCAGCAGCCCCCAGGGGGAGACCCAGTACTTC
CDR3 protein: CASSPQGETQYF

J gene: TRBJ2-2
D gene: .
V gene: TRBV24-1
clone size: .
CDR3 DNA: TGTGCCACCAGTGATCTGACTGCTTCTCACCTACAGGAGCTGTTTTTT
CDR3 protein: CATSDLTASHLQELFF

J gene: TRBJ1-1
D gene: TRBD1
V gene: TRBV6-5
clone size: .
CDR3 DNA: TGTGCCAGCAGTTCCTGGACAGGGGGCATGAACACTGAAGCTTTCTTT
CDR3 protein: CASSSWTGGMNTEAFF

J gene: TRBJ1-2
D gene: .
V gene: TRBV5-6
clone size: .
CDR3 DNA: TGTGCCAGCAGCCGGCGGGGTGATGGCTACACCTTC
CDR3 protein: CASSRRGDGYTF

J gene: TRBJ1-2
D gene: TRBD1
V gene: TRBV10-2
clone size: .
CDR3 DNA: TGCGCCAGCATCCCGGGACAGGGATTAAGCGGCTACACCTTC
CDR3 protein: CASIPGQGLSGYTF